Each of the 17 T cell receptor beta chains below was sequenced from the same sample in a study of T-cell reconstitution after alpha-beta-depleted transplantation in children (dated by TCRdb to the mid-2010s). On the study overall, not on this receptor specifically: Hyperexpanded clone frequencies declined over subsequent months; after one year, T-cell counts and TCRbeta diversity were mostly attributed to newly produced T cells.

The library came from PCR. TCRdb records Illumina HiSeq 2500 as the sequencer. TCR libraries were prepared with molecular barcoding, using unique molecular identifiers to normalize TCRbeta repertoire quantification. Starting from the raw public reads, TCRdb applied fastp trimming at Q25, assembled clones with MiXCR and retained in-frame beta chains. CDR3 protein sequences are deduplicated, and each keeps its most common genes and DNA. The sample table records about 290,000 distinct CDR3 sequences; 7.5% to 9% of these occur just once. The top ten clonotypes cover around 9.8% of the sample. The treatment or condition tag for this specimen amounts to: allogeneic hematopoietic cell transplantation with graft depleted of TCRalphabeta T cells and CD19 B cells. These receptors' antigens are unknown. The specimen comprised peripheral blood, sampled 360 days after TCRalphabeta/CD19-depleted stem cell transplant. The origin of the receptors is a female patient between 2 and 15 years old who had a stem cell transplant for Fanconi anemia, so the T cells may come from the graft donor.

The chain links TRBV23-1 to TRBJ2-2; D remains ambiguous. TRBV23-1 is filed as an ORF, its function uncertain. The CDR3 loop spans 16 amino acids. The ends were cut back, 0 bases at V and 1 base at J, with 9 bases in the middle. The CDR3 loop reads CASSQSAARNTGELFF. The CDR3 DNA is TGCGCCAGCAGTCAATCGGCCGCAAGGAACACCGGGGAGCTGTTTTTT.

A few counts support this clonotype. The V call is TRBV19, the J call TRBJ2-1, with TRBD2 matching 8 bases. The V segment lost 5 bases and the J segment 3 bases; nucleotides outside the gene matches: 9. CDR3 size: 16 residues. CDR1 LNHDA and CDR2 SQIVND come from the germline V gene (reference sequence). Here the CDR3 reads CASSSGGTSFYNEQFF. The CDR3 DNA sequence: TGTGCCAGTAGTTCTGGTGGGACTAGTTTCTACAATGAGCAGTTCTTC.

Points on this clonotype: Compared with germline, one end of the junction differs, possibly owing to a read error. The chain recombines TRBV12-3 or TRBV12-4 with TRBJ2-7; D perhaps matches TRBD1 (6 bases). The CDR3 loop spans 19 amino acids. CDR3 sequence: CTSSLVGAQGRFQAYEQYF. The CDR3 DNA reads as TGTACCAGCAGTTTGGTGGGGGCCCAGGGAAGGTTTCAAGCCTACGAGCAGTACTTC.

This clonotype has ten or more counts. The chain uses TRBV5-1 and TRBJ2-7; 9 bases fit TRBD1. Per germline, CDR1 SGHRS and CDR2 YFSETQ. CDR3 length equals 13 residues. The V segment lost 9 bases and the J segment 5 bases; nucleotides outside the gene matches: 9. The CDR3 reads CANRDREMDEQYF. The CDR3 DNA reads TGCGCCAATCGGGACAGGGAAATGGACGAGCAGTACTTC.

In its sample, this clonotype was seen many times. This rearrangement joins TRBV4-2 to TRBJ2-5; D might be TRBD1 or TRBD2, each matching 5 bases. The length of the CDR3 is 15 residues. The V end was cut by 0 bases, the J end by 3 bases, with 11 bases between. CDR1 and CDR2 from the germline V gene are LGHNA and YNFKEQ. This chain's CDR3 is CASSQEGVGEETQYF. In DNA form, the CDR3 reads TGTGCCAGCAGCCAAGAAGGGGTGGGGGAAGAGACCCAGTACTTC.

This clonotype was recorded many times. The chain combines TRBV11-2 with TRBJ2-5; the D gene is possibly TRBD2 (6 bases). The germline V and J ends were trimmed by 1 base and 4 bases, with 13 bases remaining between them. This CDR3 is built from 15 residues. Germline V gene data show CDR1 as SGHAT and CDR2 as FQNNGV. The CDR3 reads CASSLVGGTGETQYF. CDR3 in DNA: TGTGCCAGCAGCTTAGTGGGGGGAACAGGAGAGACCCAGTACTTC. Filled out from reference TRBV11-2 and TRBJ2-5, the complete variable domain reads EAGVAQSPRYKIIEKRQSVAFWCNPISGHATLYWYQQILGQGPKLLIQFQNNGVVDDSQLPKDRFSAERLKGVDSTLKIQPAKLEDSAVYLCASSLVGGTGETQYFGPGTRLLVL.

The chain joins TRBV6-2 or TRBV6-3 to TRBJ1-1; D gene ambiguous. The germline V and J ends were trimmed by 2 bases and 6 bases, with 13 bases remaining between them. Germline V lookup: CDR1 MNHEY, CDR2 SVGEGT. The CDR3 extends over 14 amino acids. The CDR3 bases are TGTGCCAGCAGTTACGACGATGGGAGTCCTGAAGCTTTCTTT. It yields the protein CASSYDDGSPEAFF.

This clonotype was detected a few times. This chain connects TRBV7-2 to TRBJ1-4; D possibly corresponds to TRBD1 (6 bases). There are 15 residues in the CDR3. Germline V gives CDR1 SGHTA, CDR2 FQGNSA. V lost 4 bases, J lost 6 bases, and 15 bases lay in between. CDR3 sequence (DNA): TGTGCCAGCAGCTACGCAGGGACAAACTATGAAAAACTGTTTTTT. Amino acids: CASSYAGTNYEKLFF. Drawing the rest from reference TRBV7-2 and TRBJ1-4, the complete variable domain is GAGVSQSPSNKVTEKGKDVELRCDPISGHTALYWYRQSLGQGLEFLIYFQGNSAPDKSGLPSDRFSAERTGGSVSTLTIQRTQQEDSAVYLCASSYAGTNYEKLFFGSGTQLSVL.

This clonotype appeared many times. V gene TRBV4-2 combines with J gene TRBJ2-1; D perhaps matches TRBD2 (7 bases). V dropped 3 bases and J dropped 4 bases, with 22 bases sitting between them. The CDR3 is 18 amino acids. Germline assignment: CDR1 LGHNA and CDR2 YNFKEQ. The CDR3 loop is CASSQYSVFGGAYNEQFF. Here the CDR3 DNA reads TGTGCCAGCAGCCAGTATAGCGTATTTGGGGGGGCTTACAATGAGCAGTTCTTC.

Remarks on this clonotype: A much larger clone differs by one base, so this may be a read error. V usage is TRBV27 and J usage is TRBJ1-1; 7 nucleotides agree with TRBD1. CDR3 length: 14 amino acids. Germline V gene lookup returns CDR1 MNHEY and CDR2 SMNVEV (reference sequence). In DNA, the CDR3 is TGTGCCAGCAGTCGAGGGACAGCGGGTACTGTAGCTTTCTTT. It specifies CASSRGTAGTVAFF.

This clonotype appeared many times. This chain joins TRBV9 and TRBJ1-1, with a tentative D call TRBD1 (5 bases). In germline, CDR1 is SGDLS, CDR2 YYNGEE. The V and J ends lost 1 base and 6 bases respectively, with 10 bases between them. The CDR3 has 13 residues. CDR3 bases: TGTGCCAGCAGCGTAATGGGGGAGGCTGAAGCTTTCTTT. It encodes CASSVMGEAEAFF.

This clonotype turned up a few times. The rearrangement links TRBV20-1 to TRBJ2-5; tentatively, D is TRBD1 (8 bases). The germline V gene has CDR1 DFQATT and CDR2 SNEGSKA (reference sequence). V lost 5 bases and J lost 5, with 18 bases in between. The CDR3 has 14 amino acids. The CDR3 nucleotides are TGCAGTGCTCCCCACAGGGGGGGGTGGGAGACCCAGTACTTC. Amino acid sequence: CSAPHRGGWETQYF.

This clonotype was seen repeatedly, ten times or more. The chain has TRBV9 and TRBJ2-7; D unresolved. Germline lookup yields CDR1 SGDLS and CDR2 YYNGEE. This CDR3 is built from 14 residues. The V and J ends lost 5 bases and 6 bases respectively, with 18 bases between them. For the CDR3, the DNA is TGTGCCAGCAGTGCCCTGGGCGGTAAAGGCGAGCAGTACTTC. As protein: CASSALGGKGEQYF.

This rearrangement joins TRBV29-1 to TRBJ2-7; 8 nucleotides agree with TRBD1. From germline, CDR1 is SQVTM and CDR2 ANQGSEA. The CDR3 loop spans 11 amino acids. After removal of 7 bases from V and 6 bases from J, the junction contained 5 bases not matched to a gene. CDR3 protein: CSAADRGEQYV. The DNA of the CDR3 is TGCAGCGCCGCTGACAGGGGCGAGCAGTACGTC.

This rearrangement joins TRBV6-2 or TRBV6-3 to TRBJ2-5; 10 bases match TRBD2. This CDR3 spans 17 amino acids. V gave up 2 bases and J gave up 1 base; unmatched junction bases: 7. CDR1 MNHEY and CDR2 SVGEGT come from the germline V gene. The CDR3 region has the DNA TGTGCCAGCAGTTACAATTGGGCTAGCGGGGGCCAAGAGACCCAGTACTTC. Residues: CASSYNWASGGQETQYF.

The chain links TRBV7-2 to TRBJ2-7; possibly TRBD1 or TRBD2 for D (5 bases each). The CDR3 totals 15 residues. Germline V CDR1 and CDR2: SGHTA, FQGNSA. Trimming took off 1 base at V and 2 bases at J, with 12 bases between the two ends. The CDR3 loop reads CASSLGGGGTYEQYF. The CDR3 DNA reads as TGTGCCAGCAGCTTAGGGGGCGGAGGAACCTACGAGCAGTACTTC.

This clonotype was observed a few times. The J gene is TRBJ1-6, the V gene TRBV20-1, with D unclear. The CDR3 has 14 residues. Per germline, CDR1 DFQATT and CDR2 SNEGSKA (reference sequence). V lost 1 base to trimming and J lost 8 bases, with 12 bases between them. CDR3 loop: CSARGIGFDSPLHF. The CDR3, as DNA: TGCAGTGCTAGAGGGATAGGGTTCGATTCACCCCTCCACTTT.